This T cell receptor beta chain was sequenced for a study of T cells in Graves' hyperthyroidism and ophthalmopathy. General study results and limits: Most clonotypes expanded in thyroid above 0.001 were likewise present in blood.

Uncontrolled infection, other autoimmune disease, pregnancy or lactation disqualified patients from enrolment. This clonotype was seen only a few times. The antigen remains undetermined. RNA transcripts yielded amplified TCR beta CDR3 regions. The HTBI primer set was used in a first-round RT-PCR of the TCR CDR3. In TCRdb, the multiplex PCR reads were re-called with MiXCR into one record per CDR3 protein. This table holds 800,000 or so distinct CDR3 sequences, over 35% found once. The CDR3 is 14 residues long. Trimming pared 5 bases from V and 1 base from J, leaving 14 bases between. From germline, CDR1 is DFQATT and CDR2 SNEGSKA (reference sequence).

The sample taken for sequencing was blood. J is TRBJ2-5 and V is TRBV20-1; no definite D call. This TCR came from a man aged 18 to 30 with Graves' hyperthyroidism. DNA for the CDR3: TGCAGTGCTGAGGACCGGAGAATCCAAGAGACCCAGTACTTC. It specifies CSAEDRRIQETQYF.